The 26 T cell receptor beta chains given below trace back to one sample, sequenced in a study of cytomegalovirus exposure and HLA in healthy donors. A multiplex PCR was run with 60 Vbeta primers and 13 Jbeta primers. Assay: immunoSEQ multiplex PCR; the TCRdb copy retains only in-frame clones and omits some. The sample has 150,000 to 250,000 clones, around 86% seen once. The sequencing sample was made of PBMCs. These receptors were obtained from a woman in her fifties or sixties in good health and CMV-seropositive.

The chain combines TRBV28 with TRBJ1-1; D remains ambiguous. V was clipped by 6 bases and J by 5 bases, with 13 bases between them. The CDR3 runs 13 residues. In germline, CDR1 is MDHEN, CDR2 SYDVKM. CDR3 bases: TGTGCCAGCAGCTCGGAGTATAGGACTGAAGCTTTCTTT. Translated, it gives CASSSEYRTEAFF.

This clone occurred once. V and J are TRBV7-6 and TRBJ2-2; 8 bases match TRBD1. CDR1 is SGHVS and CDR2 is FNYEAQ in the germline V gene. This CDR3 is 15 amino acids long. V was pared by 4 bases and J by 4 bases, with 5 bases of the junction left unmatched. CDR3 residues: CASSYGQGGTGELFF. The CDR3 coding sequence is TGTGCCAGCAGCTACGGACAGGGAGGCACCGGGGAGCTGTTTTTT.

The chain joins TRBV5-4 to TRBJ1-1; 8 nucleotides line up with TRBD1. This CDR3 is built from 14 residues. The V gene end was trimmed by 3 bases and the J gene end by 5 bases; junction bases not matched to a gene: 6. Germline V CDR1 and CDR2: SGHNT, YYREEE (reference sequence). In DNA, the CDR3 is TGTGCCAGCAGCTACCAACAGGGGGTTACTGAAGCTTTCTTT. Protein: CASSYQQGVTEAFF.

The chain uses TRBV28 and TRBJ2-7; TRBD2 is a possible D gene (6 bases). This CDR3 is built from 13 residues. Trimming left V 7 bases short and J 4 bases short, with 14 bases between. The germline gives CDR1 MDHEN, CDR2 SYDVKM. CDR3 residues: CASKSRERYEQYF. The CDR3 DNA sequence: TGTGCCAGCAAAAGCCGGGAGAGATACGAGCAGTACTTC.

Only a few counts were recorded for this clone. Here the CDR3 reads CASSILAGGTDTQYF. The CDR3 DNA is TGTGCCAGCAGTATCCTAGCGGGAGGAACAGATACGCAGTATTTT. This sequence joins TRBV2 and TRBJ2-3; TRBD2 agrees at 11 bases. The CDR3 consists of 15 residues. The germline gives CDR1 SNHLY, CDR2 FYNNEI. The J segment lost 3 bases and the V segment lost 5 bases, leaving 4 bases of the junction unmatched.

The chain couples TRBV7-9 to TRBJ2-1; a weak D match, TRBD2 (5 bases). Deletions cut 5 bases from V and 4 bases from J, with 9 bases between. Germline CDR1 SEHNR, CDR2 FQNEAQ (reference sequence). The CDR3 has 13 amino acids. CDR3 DNA: TGTGCCAGCAGCGAGGGTCGATACAATGAGCAGTTCTTC. Its protein product is CASSEGRYNEQFF.

The CDR3 sequence is CASSLITGSYNEQFF. The CDR3 DNA reads TGTGCCAGCAGCTTAATTACAGGGTCCTACAATGAGCAGTTCTTC. The chain uses TRBV7-8 and TRBJ2-1; D is perhaps TRBD1 (6 bases). The CDR3 loop spans 15 amino acids. Trimming removed 2 bases at V and 1 base at J, with 9 bases between. Germline V CDR1 and CDR2: SGHVS, FQNEAQ.

The chain joins TRBV6-5 to TRBJ2-7, with 10 bases that match TRBD1. Germline V gene sequence: CDR1 MNHEY, CDR2 SVGAGI. CDR3 length: 14 amino acids. V lost 2 bases and J lost 5; bases outside the gene matches: 3. CDR3 in amino acids: CASSYLDRGNEQYF. CDR3 nucleotide sequence: TGTGCCAGCAGTTACCTGGACAGGGGGAACGAGCAGTACTTC.

The rearrangement uses TRBV10-2 and TRBJ1-5; TRBD1 might be the D (5 bases). Per the germline V gene, CDR1 is WSHSY and CDR2 is SAAADI. V lost 0 bases and J lost 4, with 7 bases in between. CDR3 length equals 14 residues. CDR3 DNA sequence: TGCGCCAGCAGTGAGTCGGGGGGGAATCAGCCCCAGCATTTT. Translating gives CASSESGGNQPQHF.

The chain combines TRBV11-2 with TRBJ2-2; 8 nucleotides line up with TRBD2. The CDR3 consists of 18 residues. The V and J ends lost 1 base and 4 bases, in that order; junction bases with no gene match: 11. The germline CDR1 and CDR2 sequences are SGHAT and FQNNGV. The DNA of the CDR3 is TGTGCCAGCAGCTTAGTATCGGTTGGGACTAGTCTCACCGGGGAGCTGTTTTTT. This sequence encodes CASSLVSVGTSLTGELFF.

J is TRBJ2-3 and V is TRBV29-1; D not resolved. The V gene's germline CDR1 is SQVTM and CDR2 ANQGSEA. Trimming stripped 1 base from V and 8 bases from J, with 4 bases between. The CDR3 is 10 amino acids. In nucleotides, the CDR3 is TGCAGCGTTGAAGCCGGTACGCAGTATTTT. It codes for CSVEAGTQYF.

V gene TRBV28 combines with J gene TRBJ2-1, with D perhaps TRBD1 (6 bases). Germline CDR1 reads MDHEN; CDR2 reads SYDVKM. The CDR3 contains 15 residues. V was clipped by 4 bases and J by 7 bases, with 17 bases between them. The CDR3 bases are TGTGCCAGCAGTTATGAGGGAGTAGGGGGTAATGAGCAGTTCTTC. It is translated as CASSYEGVGGNEQFF. Variable domain in full (rest from reference TRBV28 and TRBJ2-1): DVKVTQSSRYLVKRTGEKVFLECVQDMDHENMFWYRQDPGLGLRLIYFSYDVKMKEKGDIPEGYSVSREKKERFSLILESASTNQTSMYLCASSYEGVGGNEQFFGPGTRLTVL.

The rearrangement uses TRBV5-1 and TRBJ2-1, with a weak D call TRBD2 (6 bases). The CDR3 totals 16 residues. Germline V CDR1 and CDR2: SGHRS, YFSETQ. Trimming left V 6 bases short and J 2 bases short, with 18 bases between. Here the CDR3 DNA reads TGCGCCAGCACCCGTGGTAGCGGATTTACCTACAATGAGCAGTTCTTC. This translates into CASTRGSGFTYNEQFF.

The chain joins TRBV7-2 to TRBJ2-5; TRBD1 matches 8 bases. The CDR3 is 14 residues long. Germline V CDR1 and CDR2: SGHTA, FQGNSA. Trimming took 2 bases from V and 3 from J; bases not matched to a gene: 2. The CDR3 nucleotides read TGTGCCAGCAGCTTACTGACAGGGGAAGAGACCCAGTACTTC. As protein: CASSLLTGEETQYF.

The V and J genes are TRBV28 and TRBJ1-1, with a possible D match to TRBD1 (5 bases). The V end was cut by 3 bases, the J end by 5 bases, with 10 bases between. The CDR3 extends over 13 amino acids. CDR1 MDHEN and CDR2 SYDVKM come from the germline V gene. The CDR3 DNA reads TGTGCCAGCAGTTTCCAGGGATGGACTGAAGCTTTCTTT. It is translated as CASSFQGWTEAFF. The full variable domain, with the rest looked up from reference TRBV28 and TRBJ1-1, is DVKVTQSSRYLVKRTGEKVFLECVQDMDHENMFWYRQDPGLGLRLIYFSYDVKMKEKGDIPEGYSVSREKKERFSLILESASTNQTSMYLCASSFQGWTEAFFGQGTRLTVV.

This chain joins TRBV5-1 and TRBJ2-3; no definite D call. CDR1 SGHRS and CDR2 YFSETQ come from the germline V gene. Trimming removed 0 bases at V and 0 bases at J, with 5 bases between. The CDR3 length is 14 residues. CDR3 nucleotide sequence: TGCGCCAGCAGCTTGGCTTCTAGCACAGATACGCAGTATTTT. This codes for CASSLASSTDTQYF.

The chain recombines TRBV27 with TRBJ1-5, with 8 positions matching TRBD1. The CDR3 runs to 13 residues. From germline, CDR1 is MNHEY and CDR2 SMNVEV (reference sequence). Unmatched junction bases numbered 3, after V lost 5 bases and J lost 6 bases. CDR3 protein: CASSITGGQPQHF. The CDR3 DNA sequence: TGTGCCAGCAGTATTACAGGGGGTCAGCCCCAGCATTTT.

The rearrangement links TRBV10-3 to TRBJ2-1, with TRBD2 identical over 8 bases. Germline V lookup: CDR1 ENHRY, CDR2 SYGVKD. The V segment lost 10 bases and the J segment 6 bases; nucleotides outside the gene matches: 8. The CDR3 covers 13 residues. The CDR3 protein is CATMVAGTNEQFF. The CDR3 DNA sequence: TGTGCCACCATGGTAGCGGGAACCAATGAGCAGTTCTTC.

The chain joins TRBV7-2 to TRBJ2-3, with TRBD2 matching 11 bases. CDR1 and CDR2 from the germline V gene are SGHTA and FQGNSA. The ends lost 6 bases at V and 4 bases at J; junction bases unmatched: 6. The CDR3 consists of 15 residues. CDR3 residues: CASRRLAGISDTQYF. In DNA, the CDR3 is TGTGCCAGCAGGAGACTAGCGGGAATATCAGATACGCAGTATTTT.

In nucleotides, the CDR3 is TGTGCCAGCAGCTTGGGGGCTTTTCTAGCGGGAGCCGAGCAGTACTTC. Translated: CASSLGAFLAGAEQYF. The rearrangement links TRBV7-9 to TRBJ2-5, with 10 bases matching TRBD2. The J call may be mistaken, given a closer DNA end match to TRBJ2-7. Germline values: CDR1 SEHNR, CDR2 FQNEAQ (reference sequence). The CDR3 has 16 amino acids.

This chain connects TRBV7-2 to TRBJ2-5, with D perhaps TRBD1 (5 bases). V lost 3 bases, J lost 1 base, and 9 bases lay in between. The CDR3 totals 14 residues. CDR1 is SGHTA and CDR2 is FQGNSA in the germline V gene. CDR3 residues: CASSFGQGQETQYF. CDR3 bases: TGTGCCAGCAGCTTTGGGCAGGGCCAAGAGACCCAGTACTTC.

The chain uses TRBV29-1 and TRBJ2-1, with 10 bases matching TRBD2. The V and J ends lost 7 bases and 9 bases, in that order; junction bases with no gene match: 12. The CDR3 is 14 residues long. CDR1 and CDR2 (germline): SQVTM, ANQGSEA. CDR3 bases: TGCAGCGCCGCAAGCGGGAGGGCCAAGGGTGAGCAGTTCTTC. Translating gives CSAASGRAKGEQFF.

The chain carries TRBV12-2 and TRBJ1-1; the D segment call TRBD1 is taken from the table without a DNA check. TRBV12-2 is a pseudogene. The CDR3 has 16 residues. The CDR3 region is CASRLSGSQVRTEAFF. Here the CDR3 DNA reads TGTGCAAGTCGCTTAAGTGGGTCACAGGTGAGGACTGAAGCTTTCTTT.

The gene calls are TRBV5-1 and TRBJ2-5; weak D call: TRBD1 (6 bases). V lost 0 bases and J lost 5, with 8 bases in between. This CDR3 comprises 13 residues. CDR1 and CDR2 (germline): SGHRS, YFSETQ. As DNA, the CDR3 is TGCGCCAGCAGCTTGGACAGGGTCGAGACCCAGTACTTC. This translates into CASSLDRVETQYF.

This clone was observed a few times. The chain combines TRBV29-1 with TRBJ2-1; TRBD2 agrees at 9 bases. Trimming cost V 3 bases and J 0 bases; bases outside gene matches: 12. The CDR3 runs to 18 residues. CDR1 and CDR2 from the germline V gene are SQVTM and ANQGSEA. The CDR3 DNA is TGCAGCGTTGATGGGGACCTCTGGACTAGCGTCTCCTACAATGAGCAGTTCTTC. It encodes CSVDGDLWTSVSYNEQFF.

The chain joins TRBV6-5 to TRBJ2-7; TRBD2 agrees at 9 bases. This CDR3 region has 13 residues. Per the germline V gene, CDR1 is MNHEY and CDR2 is SVGAGI. V gave up 7 bases and J gave up 4 bases; unmatched junction bases: 5. The CDR3 here is CASTNSGSYEQYF. CDR3 bases: TGTGCCAGCACCAATAGCGGGAGTTACGAGCAGTACTTC.